The rows below give T cell receptor beta chains drawn from one sample of a study of T cell responses to AZD1222 COVID-19 vaccine. Assay: immunoSEQ multiplex PCR; the TCRdb copy retains only in-frame clones and omits some. The table lists over 110,000 clones, 90% of them singletons. Source: peripheral blood, taken 28 days after the second AZD1222 dose. The receptors derive from an adult who received the AZD1222 COVID-19 vaccine. Each CDR3 is given with its conserved first and last residue. The D gene is left open where the match is weak. Size values are once, few and many counts, or a class for expanded clones, and some rows have none.

TRBV18	TRBJ1-3	.	.	TGTGCCAGCTCACCAGGACCCCTCCTATATTTT	CASSPGPLLYF
TRBV28	TRBJ2-5	.	TRBD2	TGTGCCAGCAGTTTCCTAGGACTAGCCGAGGAGACCCAGTACTTC	CASSFLGLAEETQYF
TRBV28	TRBJ2-5	once	TRBD2	TGTGCCAGCAGTTTATTATCCGGGGGGGAGACCCAGTACTTC	CASSLLSGGETQYF
TRBV6-5	TRBJ2-2	.	.	TGTGCCAGCCGCGGTGCGTCCGGGGCCGGGGAGCTGTTTTTT	CASRGASGAGELFF
TRBV28	TRBJ2-5	.	TRBD1	TGTGCCAGCAGTTTACCAAACAGGGGTGAGACCCAGTACTTC	CASSLPNRGETQYF
TRBV10-3	TRBJ2-6	.	.	TGTGCCATCAGCCGAGGGGCCAACGTCCTGACTTTC	CAISRGANVLTF
TRBV10-3	TRBJ2-1	.	TRBD2	TGTGCCATTGCGGGAGACCCAGGAGGCAATGAGCAGTTCTTC	CAIAGDPGGNEQFF
TRBV28	TRBJ1-5	.	TRBD1	TGTGCCAGCAGTACACAGGGGGCGGGGAGGCAGCCCCAGCATTTT	CASSTQGAGRQPQHF
TRBV5-1	TRBJ2-2	.	TRBD2	TGCGCCAGCAGCTTCCTAGCGGGGGGAAACACCGGGGAGCTGTTTTTT	CASSFLAGGNTGELFF
TRBV6-1	TRBJ1-5	.	.	TGTGCCAGCAGTGATTCCGGACACCTTCCCCAGCATTTT	CASSDSGHLPQHF
TRBV6-2/TRBV6-3	TRBJ1-5	many	.	TGTGCCAGCAGTTACGGGGGGAGCTCGGCCCAGCATTTT	CASSYGGSSAQHF
TRBV27	TRBJ1-2	.	TRBD1	TGTGCCAGCAGCGGGACAGGGAAAAGGATCTATGGCTACACCTTC	CASSGTGKRIYGYTF
TRBV6-1	TRBJ1-5	.	TRBD1	TGTGCCAGCAGTGACATACAGGGGTCCCAGCCCCAGCATTTT	CASSDIQGSQPQHF
TRBV7-2	TRBJ1-2	.	.	TGTGCCAGCCATAAGGGTCCGGCATTCCGGTCTGGCTACACCTTC	CASHKGPAFRSGYTF
TRBV5-1	TRBJ2-1	.	TRBD2	TGCGCCAGCAGCCCGGGACTAGCGGGAGGTTACAATGAGCAGTTCTTC	CASSPGLAGGYNEQFF
TRBV5-1	TRBJ2-2	once	.	TGCGCCAGCGTGCAGGGAGGCACCGCGAACACCGGGGAGCTGTTTTTT	CASVQGGTANTGELFF
TRBV5-1	TRBJ1-2	few	.	TGCGCCAGCAGCTTGGGCGGCAACTATGGCTACACCTTC	CASSLGGNYGYTF
TRBV7-2	TRBJ1-5	.	.	TGTGCCAGCAGCGCTAGCCGCCCAAATCAGCCCCAGCATTTT	CASSASRPNQPQHF
TRBV19	TRBJ2-7	.	TRBD2	TGTGCCAGTAGTATCGGGACTAGTTACGAGCAGTACTTC	CASSIGTSYEQYF
TRBV27	TRBJ1-2	.	TRBD1	TGTGCCAGCAGTCCAGGACAGGGGAGAGGCTACACCTTC	CASSPGQGRGYTF
TRBV19	TRBJ1-1	.	.	TGTGCCAGTAGTATAACGACAAAACCGCGAGTGGCTGAAGCTTTCTTT	CASSITTKPRVAEAFF
TRBV7-9	TRBJ2-2	.	TRBD1	TGTGCCAGCAGCGGGACAGGGGAAAAGCTGTTTTTT	CASSGTGEKLFF
TRBV13	TRBJ1-4	.	TRBD1	TGTGCCAGCAGCTTAGGCGGGACAGTAGGCGAAAAACTGTTTTTT	CASSLGGTVGEKLFF
TRBV28	TRBJ1-6	few	.	TGTGCCAGCAGTGATCGGAATTCACCCCTCCACTTT	CASSDRNSPLHF
TRBV5-5	TRBJ1-1	.	TRBD1	TGTGCCAGCAGCTTGGGGACAGGGACACGTCCCAACACTGAAGCTTTCTTT	CASSLGTGTRPNTEAFF
TRBV6-5	TRBJ1-5	.	.	TGTGCCAGCAGTTATCGGGCAGGGAATCAGCCCCAGCATTTT	CASSYRAGNQPQHF
TRBV28	TRBJ2-1	once	.	TGTGCCAGCAGTTTACTTCAGACTTACAATGAGCAGTTCTTC	CASSLLQTYNEQFF
TRBV5-1	TRBJ1-2	.	TRBD1	TGCGCCAGCAGACCACTACAGGGGGCGACAAACTATGGCTACACCTTC	CASRPLQGATNYGYTF
TRBV7-3	TRBJ1-1	.	TRBD1	TGTGCCAGCAGCCTGGGGACAGGGAACACTGAAGCTTTCTTT	CASSLGTGNTEAFF
TRBV24-1	TRBJ2-2	once	.	TGTGCCACCAGTGATTTTGGGGGGGCGAAAAACACCGGGGAGCTGTTTTTT	CATSDFGGAKNTGELFF
TRBV11-3	TRBJ2-5	.	TRBD1	TGTGCCAGCAGCCACAGGGGGGAAGAGACCCAGTACTTC	CASSHRGEETQYF
TRBV6-5	TRBJ1-1	.	.	TGTGCCAGCAGTTACAGAGTGAACACTGAAGCTTTCTTT	CASSYRVNTEAFF
TRBV15	TRBJ1-4	.	.	TGTGCCACCAGCAGAGATGGGAACGATGAAAAACTGTTTTTT	CATSRDGNDEKLFF
TRBV18	TRBJ2-3	.	TRBD2	TGTGCCAGCTCACCACCGTTCCGGACTAGGAGACCAGATACGCAGTATTTT	CASSPPFRTRRPDTQYF
TRBV6-2/TRBV6-3	TRBJ1-2	.	.	TGTGCCAGCAGTTACGAGGCCACAGGGAGTAACTATGGCTACACCTTC	CASSYEATGSNYGYTF
TRBV5-4	TRBJ1-2	.	.	TGTGCCAGCAGCTTGGATCGGGGGGCGTATGGCTACACCTTC	CASSLDRGAYGYTF
TRBV2	TRBJ1-5	.	.	TGTGCCAGCAGTGAAGGGGCACCAAATCAGCCCCAGCATTTT	CASSEGAPNQPQHF